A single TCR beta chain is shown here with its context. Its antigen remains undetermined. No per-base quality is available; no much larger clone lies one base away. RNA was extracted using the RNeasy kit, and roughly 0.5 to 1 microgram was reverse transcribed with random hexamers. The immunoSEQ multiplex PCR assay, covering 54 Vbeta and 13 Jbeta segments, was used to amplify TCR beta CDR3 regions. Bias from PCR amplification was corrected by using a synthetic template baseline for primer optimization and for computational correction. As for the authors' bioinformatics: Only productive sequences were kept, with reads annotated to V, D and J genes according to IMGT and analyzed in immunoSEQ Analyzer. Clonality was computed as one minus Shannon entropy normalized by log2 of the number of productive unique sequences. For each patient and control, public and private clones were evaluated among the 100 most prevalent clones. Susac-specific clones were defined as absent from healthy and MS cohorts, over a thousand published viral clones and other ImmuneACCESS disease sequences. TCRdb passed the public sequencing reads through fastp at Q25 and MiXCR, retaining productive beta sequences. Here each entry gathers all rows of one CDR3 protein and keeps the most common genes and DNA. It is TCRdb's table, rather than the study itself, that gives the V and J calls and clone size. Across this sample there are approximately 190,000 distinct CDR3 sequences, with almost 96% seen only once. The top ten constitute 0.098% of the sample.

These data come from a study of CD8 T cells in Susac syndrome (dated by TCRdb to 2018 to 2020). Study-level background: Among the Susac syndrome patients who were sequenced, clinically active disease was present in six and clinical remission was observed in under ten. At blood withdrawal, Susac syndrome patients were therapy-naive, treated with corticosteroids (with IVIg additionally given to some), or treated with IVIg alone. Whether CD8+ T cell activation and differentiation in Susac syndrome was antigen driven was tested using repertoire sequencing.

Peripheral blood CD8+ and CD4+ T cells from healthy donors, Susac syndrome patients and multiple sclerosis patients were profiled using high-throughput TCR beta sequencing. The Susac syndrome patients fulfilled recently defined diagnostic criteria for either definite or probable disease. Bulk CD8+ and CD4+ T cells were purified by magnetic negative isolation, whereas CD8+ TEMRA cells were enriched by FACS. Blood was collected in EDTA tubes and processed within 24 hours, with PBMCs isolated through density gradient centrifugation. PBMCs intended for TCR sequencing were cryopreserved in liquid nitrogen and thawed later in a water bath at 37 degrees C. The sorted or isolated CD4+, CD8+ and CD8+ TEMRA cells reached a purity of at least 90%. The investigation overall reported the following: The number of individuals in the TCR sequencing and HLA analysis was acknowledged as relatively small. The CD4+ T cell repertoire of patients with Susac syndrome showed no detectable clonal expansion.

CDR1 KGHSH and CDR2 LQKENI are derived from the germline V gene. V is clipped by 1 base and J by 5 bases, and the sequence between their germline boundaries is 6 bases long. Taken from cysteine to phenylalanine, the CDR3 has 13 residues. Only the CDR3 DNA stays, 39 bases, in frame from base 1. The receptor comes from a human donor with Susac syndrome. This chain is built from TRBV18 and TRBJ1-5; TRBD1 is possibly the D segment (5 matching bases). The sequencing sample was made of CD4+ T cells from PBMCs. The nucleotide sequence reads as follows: TGTGCCAGCTCACCACGGGGGGATCAGCCCCAGCATTTT. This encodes CASSPRGDQPQHF.